This TCR beta chain was sequenced in a study of regulatory T cells in long-lasting Graves disease. Study-wide results and caveats: The study examined only peripheral blood, not thyroid tissue. Accuracy may have been reduced by the small sample size. Public clonotype sharing was higher in persistent than newly diagnosed patients.

The authors built TCR beta libraries using iRepertoire HTBI primers and Arm-PCR of CDR3 regions. TCRdb reprocessed the multiplex PCR reads with MiXCR, giving one entry per CDR3 protein. The table lists about 310,000 distinct CDR3 sequences, roughly 21% of them singletons, with 56% in the top ten. Trimming took 0 bases from V and 6 from J, leaving 6 bases between them. Germline V CDR1 and CDR2: SGDLS, YYNGEE. CDR3 size: 13 residues. As regards this clonotype: The antigen remains undetermined.

As to time point: persistent/refractory GD, antithyroid drugs over 5 years with positive TRAb. The TCR library was made from RNA that had been extracted from PBMCs in TRIzol. Here the sequenced sample was peripheral blood mononuclear cells (PBMCs), taken when the disease was refractory, from a patient treated with antithyroid drugs. The rearrangement joins TRBV9 to TRBJ2-2; no clear D. The receptor comes from a female donor with Graves disease. The DNA for the CDR3 is TGTGCCAGCAGCGTAGATGTTTCCGGGGAGCTGTTTTTT. The encoded protein is CASSVDVSGELFF.